The 3 T cell receptor beta chains in this list originate from one sample, sequenced in a study of CD8+ T cells in alopecia areata. cDNA prepared by RNA extraction and subsequent reverse transcription served as the template for sequencing. Produced via immunoSEQ multiplex PCR; TCRdb's table is partial and in-frame only. The repertoire has some 150,000 clones, less than 65% of them found once; the top ten carry just under 20%. The specimen comprised CD8+ T cells sorted from blood, sampled at week 0. Source of these receptors: a human donor with alopecia areata.

The chain couples TRBV27 to TRBJ1-3; 7 bases map to TRBD1. V dropped 2 bases and J dropped 0; count of bases not matched to a gene: 1. The germline gives CDR1 MNHEY, CDR2 SMNVEV (reference sequence). The CDR3 contains 15 residues. CDR3 region: CASSLTGDSGNTIYF. CDR3 DNA: TGTGCCAGCAGTTTAACAGGGGACTCTGGAAACACCATATATTTT.

In its sample, this clone was seen a few times. The chain combines TRBV28 with TRBJ1-6; no definite D call. The V gene lost 5 bases and the J gene lost 15 bases, with 8 bases spanning the gap. The CDR3 extends over 10 amino acids. Looked up from germline, CDR1 is MDHEN and CDR2 is SYDVKM. This CDR3 reads CASSGSYLHF. DNA of the CDR3: TGTGCCAGCAGTGGTTCTTACCTCCACTTT.

The J gene is TRBJ2-7, the V gene TRBV11-3; D may be TRBD1 (6 bases). Trimming cost V 5 bases and J 2 bases, with 13 bases left between them. Germline V gene lookup returns CDR1 SGHNT and CDR2 YENEEA. The CDR3 is 14 amino acids. The CDR3 DNA reads as TGTGCCAGCAGCCGACGGGACACAGCCTACGAGCAGTACTTC. This encodes CASSRRDTAYEQYF.